The 15 T cell receptor beta chains below come from one sample, sequenced in a study of cytomegalovirus exposure and HLA in healthy donors. The primer mix had 60 Vbeta and 13 Jbeta primers. Data came from immunoSEQ multiplex PCR; TCRdb stores just in-frame clones and leaves some out. The sample data list 20,000 to 25,000 clones. The sequencing sample was made of PBMCs. These TCRs come from a man in his 60s in good health and CMV-seropositive.

The chain carries TRBV29-1 and TRBJ2-1; 10 bases fit TRBD1. With 7 bases clipped from V and 5 bases from J, the junction kept 8 bases outside the gene matches. CDR3 length: 14 amino acids. Germline values: CDR1 SQVTM, CDR2 ANQGSEA. In DNA, the CDR3 is TGCAGCGCTGGGGGACAGGGGATAAACAATGAGCAGTTCTTC. Translated, it gives CSAGGQGINNEQFF.

The J gene is TRBJ1-1, the V gene TRBV25-1; 9 bases agree with TRBD1. This CDR3 has 15 amino acids. V was pared by 3 bases and J by 3 bases, with 5 bases of the junction left unmatched. Germline loops: CDR1 MGHDK, CDR2 SYGVNS. CDR3 protein: CASSDPRQGDTEAFF. DNA for the CDR3: TGTGCCAGCAGTGACCCCCGACAGGGGGACACTGAAGCTTTCTTT. Using reference TRBV25-1 and TRBJ1-1 for the parts outside the CDR3, the full variable domain is EADIYQTPRYLVIGTGKKITLECSQTMGHDKMYWYQQDPGMELHLIHYSYGVNSTEKGDLSSESTVSRIRTEHFPLTLESARPSHTSQYLCASSDPRQGDTEAFFGQGTRLTVV.

The gene calls are TRBV19 and TRBJ2-7; 7 nucleotides agree with TRBD2. Germline assignment: CDR1 LNHDA and CDR2 SQIVND (reference sequence). The CDR3 loop spans 14 amino acids. J gave up 3 bases and V 3 bases, and 5 bases lay outside the gene matches. CDR3 in DNA: TGTGCCAGTAGTATGAGTACTAGCGACTACGAGCAGTACTTC. It is translated as CASSMSTSDYEQYF. The full variable domain, completed using reference TRBV19 and TRBJ2-7, is DGGITQSPKYLFRKEGQNVTLSCEQNLNHDAMYWYRQDPGQGLRLIYYSQIVNDFQKGDIAEGYSVSREKKESFPLTVTSAQKNPTAFYLCASSMSTSDYEQYFGPGTRLTVT.

The J gene is TRBJ2-2, the V gene TRBV5-6; no definite D call. Per the germline V gene, CDR1 is SGHDT and CDR2 is YYEEEE. V lost 3 bases, J lost 4 bases, and 7 bases lay in between. This CDR3 is 13 amino acids long. In nucleotides, the CDR3 is TGTGCCAGCAGCTACAGATTCACCGGGGAGCTGTTTTTT. It is translated as CASSYRFTGELFF.

The chain has TRBV6-1 and TRBJ1-1, with a possible D match to TRBD1 (6 bases). The V end lost 8 bases, the J end lost 3 bases, and 16 bases lay between the germline ends. CDR3 length: 14 amino acids. Germline V gene sequence: CDR1 MNHNS, CDR2 SASEGT. CDR3 amino acids: CASHLRGADTEAFF. In DNA form, the CDR3 reads TGTGCCAGCCATCTCCGGGGGGCGGACACTGAAGCTTTCTTT.

This chain links TRBV6-6 with TRBJ1-1; 8 nucleotides line up with TRBD1. V was clipped by 5 bases and J by 5 bases; unmatched bases: 7. CDR3 length: 14 amino acids. CDR1 is MNHNY and CDR2 is SVGAGI in the germline V gene (reference sequence). The CDR3 loop is CASSPGQGRTEAFF. For the CDR3, the DNA is TGTGCCAGCAGTCCTGGACAGGGAAGAACTGAAGCTTTCTTT.

The V gene is TRBV19, the J gene TRBJ2-1; TRBD1 aligns across 9 bases. Trimming at V came to 3 bases and at J to 3 bases, leaving 3 bases not matched to a gene. Germline CDR1 and CDR2: LNHDA and SQIVND (reference sequence). This CDR3 region has 15 residues. The CDR3 here is CASSIGQGLYNEQFF. CDR3 sequence (DNA): TGTGCCAGTAGTATCGGACAGGGGCTCTACAATGAGCAGTTCTTC.

V is TRBV7-2 and J is TRBJ1-1, with TRBD1 as a possible D gene (5 bases). The germline gives CDR1 SGHTA, CDR2 FQGNSA. This CDR3 contains 15 residues. Trimming removed 0 bases at V and 4 bases at J, with 12 bases between. CDR3 loop: CASSLADGGVTEAFF. Written as DNA, the CDR3 is TGTGCCAGCAGCTTAGCGGACGGAGGGGTCACTGAAGCTTTCTTT.

The chain uses TRBV6-4 and TRBJ2-6, with unresolved D. Deletions cut 4 bases from V and 0 bases from J, with 7 bases between. Germline lookup yields CDR1 MRHNA and CDR2 SNTAGT. This CDR3 is 15 amino acids long. CDR3 region: CASSVSISGANVLTF. CDR3 DNA sequence: TGTGCCAGCAGTGTTAGCATCTCTGGGGCCAACGTCCTGACTTTC.

The chain links TRBV11-2 to TRBJ1-1; D not resolved. V lost 2 bases to trimming and J lost 8 bases, with 18 bases between them. The CDR3 has 15 residues. Germline CDR1 is SGHAT and CDR2 is FQNNGV. The CDR3 here is CASSLSGNPTEEAFF. The CDR3 DNA reads TGTGCCAGCAGCTTATCGGGTAATCCCACTGAGGAAGCTTTCTTT.

The gene calls are TRBV5-1 and TRBJ2-3, with D tentatively TRBD2 (5 bases). The germline V gene has CDR1 SGHRS and CDR2 YFSETQ. Trimming stripped 2 bases from V and 1 base from J, with 11 bases between. This CDR3 has 15 residues. The CDR3 here is CASSFRERGTDTQYF. As DNA, the CDR3 is TGCGCCAGCAGCTTTAGGGAGAGGGGCACAGATACGCAGTATTTT.

The chain has TRBV25-1 and TRBJ2-7; 9 bases line up with TRBD2. With V trimmed by 3 bases and J by 0 bases, 6 bases remained unmatched. In germline, CDR1 is MGHDK, CDR2 SYGVNS. CDR3 length equals 16 residues. The CDR3 nucleotides read TGTGCCAGCAGTGATACTCGCGGGAGGGCCTCCTACGAGCAGTACTTC. It translates to CASSDTRGRASYEQYF.

The CDR3 nucleotides read TGTGCCAGCAACGGACAGGGGAACACTGAAGCTTTCTTT. This gives the protein CASNGQGNTEAFF. J is TRBJ1-1 and V is TRBV11-1; TRBD1 agrees at 8 bases. CDR3 length: 13 residues. V shed 7 bases, J shed 1 base, and the junction held 2 bases outside the gene matches. Per germline, CDR1 SGHAT and CDR2 FQDESV (reference sequence).

The V gene is TRBV5-1, the J gene TRBJ2-3; 9 bases match TRBD1. Germline CDR1 reads SGHRS; CDR2 reads YFSETQ. The CDR3 is 14 amino acids. Trimming removed 4 bases from V and 6 bases from J; junction bases left unmatched: 6. The CDR3 loop reads CASSMGQGQDTQYF. CDR3 nucleotide sequence: TGCGCCAGCAGCATGGGACAGGGTCAGGATACGCAGTATTTT.

J is TRBJ1-5 and V is TRBV19; D remains unclear. The CDR3 is 15 residues long. Germline CDR1 is LNHDA and CDR2 is SQIVND (reference sequence). V was trimmed by 6 bases and J by 2 bases, leaving 14 bases between them. The CDR3 DNA reads TGTGCCAGTAGACCCGAGGGAGAAGGCAATCAGCCCCAGCATTTT. Translated: CASRPEGEGNQPQHF. Combining the CDR3 with reference TRBV19 and TRBJ1-5 gives the whole variable domain DGGITQSPKYLFRKEGQNVTLSCEQNLNHDAMYWYRQDPGQGLRLIYYSQIVNDFQKGDIAEGYSVSREKKESFPLTVTSAQKNPTAFYLCASRPEGEGNQPQHFGDGTRLSIL.